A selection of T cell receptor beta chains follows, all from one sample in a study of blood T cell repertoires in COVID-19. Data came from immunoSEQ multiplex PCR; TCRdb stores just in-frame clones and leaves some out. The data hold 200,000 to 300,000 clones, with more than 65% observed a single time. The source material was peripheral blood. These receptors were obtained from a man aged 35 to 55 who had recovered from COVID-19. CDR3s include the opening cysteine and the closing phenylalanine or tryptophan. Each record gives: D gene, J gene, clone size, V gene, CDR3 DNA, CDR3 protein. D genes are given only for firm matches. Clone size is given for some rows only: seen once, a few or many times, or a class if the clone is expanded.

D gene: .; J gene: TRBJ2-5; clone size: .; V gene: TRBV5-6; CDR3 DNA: TGTGCCAGCAGCTTGTGGGGCGGACAAGAGACCCAGTACTTC; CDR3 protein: CASSLWGGQETQYF
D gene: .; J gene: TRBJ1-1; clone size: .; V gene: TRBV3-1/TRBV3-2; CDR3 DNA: TGTGCCAGCAGCGCACTGACAGGGAACACTGAAGCTTTCTTT; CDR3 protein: CASSALTGNTEAFF
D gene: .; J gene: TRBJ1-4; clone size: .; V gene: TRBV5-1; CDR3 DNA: TGCGCCAGCAGCTTGGGACAGTTTAATGAAAAACTGTTTTTT; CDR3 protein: CASSLGQFNEKLFF
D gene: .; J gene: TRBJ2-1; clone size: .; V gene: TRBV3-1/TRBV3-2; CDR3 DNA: TGTGCCAGCAGCCAGACGCCCGGGTTCCAGTTCTTC; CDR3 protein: CASSQTPGFQFF
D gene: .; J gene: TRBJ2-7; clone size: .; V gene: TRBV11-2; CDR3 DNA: TGTGCCAGCAGCTTAGGCGCGGGAACAGCCTACGAGCAGTACTTC; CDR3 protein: CASSLGAGTAYEQYF
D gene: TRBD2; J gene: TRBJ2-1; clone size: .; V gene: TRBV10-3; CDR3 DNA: TGTGCCGCCTCAACGGGGGTAGCGGGAGAGGGGGACAAGCAGTTCTTC; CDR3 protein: CAASTGVAGEGDKQFF
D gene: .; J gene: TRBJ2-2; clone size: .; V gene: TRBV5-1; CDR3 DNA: TGCGCCAGCAGCTTGGCCGGACAGACATCCGGGGAGCTGTTTTTT; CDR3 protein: CASSLAGQTSGELFF
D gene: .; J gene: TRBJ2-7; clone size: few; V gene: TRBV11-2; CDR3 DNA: TGTGCCAGCAGCTTCTACTCCTACGAGCAGTACTTC; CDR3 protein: CASSFYSYEQYF
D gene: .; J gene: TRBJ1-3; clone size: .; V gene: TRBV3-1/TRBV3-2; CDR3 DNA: TGTGCCAGCAGCCAAGCAGGAAACACCATATATTTT; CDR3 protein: CASSQAGNTIYF
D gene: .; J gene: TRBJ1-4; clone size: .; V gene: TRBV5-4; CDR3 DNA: TGTGCCACCACCCGAGGGTTTGGAGAAAAACTGTTTTTT; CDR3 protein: CATTRGFGEKLFF
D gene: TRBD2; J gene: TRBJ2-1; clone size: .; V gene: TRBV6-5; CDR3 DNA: TGTGCCAGCAAGGTAGGAGCGGGATCCTACAATGAGCAGTTCTTC; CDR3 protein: CASKVGAGSYNEQFF
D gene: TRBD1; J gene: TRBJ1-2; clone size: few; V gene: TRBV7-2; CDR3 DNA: TGTGCCAGCAGCTGGGGACAGGAGGCTGGCTACACCTTC; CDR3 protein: CASSWGQEAGYTF
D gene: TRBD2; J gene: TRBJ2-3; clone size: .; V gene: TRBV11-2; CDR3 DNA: TGTGCCAGCAGCTTCCCTAGCGGGAGGTACACAGATACGCAGTATTTT; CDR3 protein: CASSFPSGRYTDTQYF
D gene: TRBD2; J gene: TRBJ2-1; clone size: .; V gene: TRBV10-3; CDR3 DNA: TGTGCCATCAGTGAGCTAGCGGGGGGGCGCGGAGTTTCCAATGAGCAGTTCTTC; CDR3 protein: CAISELAGGRGVSNEQFF
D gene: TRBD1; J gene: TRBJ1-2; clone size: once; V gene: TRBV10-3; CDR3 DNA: TGTGCCATCAACCGGGACAGGTCCACCTATGGCTACACCTTC; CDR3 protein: CAINRDRSTYGYTF
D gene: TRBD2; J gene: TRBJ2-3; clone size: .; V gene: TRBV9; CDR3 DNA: TGTGCCAGCAGCCCCAGGTTTGGGGGGGGGAGCACAGATACGCAGTATTTT; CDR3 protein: CASSPRFGGGSTDTQYF
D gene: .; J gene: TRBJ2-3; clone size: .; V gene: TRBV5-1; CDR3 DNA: TGCGCCAGCAGCTTGAAATCGGACAGCTTCAGCACAGATACGCAGTATTTT; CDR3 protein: CASSLKSDSFSTDTQYF
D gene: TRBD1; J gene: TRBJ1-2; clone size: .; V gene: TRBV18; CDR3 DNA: TGTGCCAGCTCACCGGGACAGGACTATGGCTACACCTTC; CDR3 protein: CASSPGQDYGYTF
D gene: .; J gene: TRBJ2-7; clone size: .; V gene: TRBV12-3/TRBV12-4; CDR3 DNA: TGTGCCAGCAGTTTACAGGGCCGGGGGGAGCAGTACTTC; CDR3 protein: CASSLQGRGEQYF
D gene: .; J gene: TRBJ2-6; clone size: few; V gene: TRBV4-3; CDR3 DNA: TGCGCCAGCAGCCAAGTTTCGTCAGGGATCTCTGGGGCCAACGTCCTGACTTTC; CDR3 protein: CASSQVSSGISGANVLTF
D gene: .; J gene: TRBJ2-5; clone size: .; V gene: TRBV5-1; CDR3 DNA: TGCGCCAGCAGCTTTGGGGGGATCGGGGAGACCCAGTACTTC; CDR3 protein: CASSFGGIGETQYF
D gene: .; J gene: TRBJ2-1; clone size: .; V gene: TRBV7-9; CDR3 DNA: TGTGCCAGCAGCTTAGAGTCGCTGGGCCGGAGGAAGTTCTTC; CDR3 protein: CASSLESLGRRKFF
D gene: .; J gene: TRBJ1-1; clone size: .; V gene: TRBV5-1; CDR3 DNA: TGCGCCAGCAGCTCGGACAGCGGTTACACTGAAGCTTTCTTT; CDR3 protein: CASSSDSGYTEAFF
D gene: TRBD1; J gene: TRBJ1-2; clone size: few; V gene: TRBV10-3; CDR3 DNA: TGTGCCACAGCGGGACAGGGGATTAACTATGGCTACACCTTC; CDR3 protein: CATAGQGINYGYTF
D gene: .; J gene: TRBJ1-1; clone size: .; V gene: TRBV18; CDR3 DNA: TGTGCCAGCTCACCATATACGAGGCCGCCGGATAATGAAGCTTTCTTT; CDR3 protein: CASSPYTRPPDNEAFF
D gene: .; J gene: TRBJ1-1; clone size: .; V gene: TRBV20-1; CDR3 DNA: TGCAGTGCTAGTTCTGGGGGCCGCTCCTATGAAGCTTTCTTT; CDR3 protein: CSASSGGRSYEAFF
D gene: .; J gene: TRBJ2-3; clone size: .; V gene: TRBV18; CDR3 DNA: TGTGCCAGCTCACCCGGGACTGCCGACCATACGCAGTATTTT; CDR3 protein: CASSPGTADHTQYF
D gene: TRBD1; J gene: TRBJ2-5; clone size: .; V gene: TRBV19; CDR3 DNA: TGTGCCAGTAGTGCGCTGGGACAGCAAGAGACCCAGTACTTC; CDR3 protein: CASSALGQQETQYF
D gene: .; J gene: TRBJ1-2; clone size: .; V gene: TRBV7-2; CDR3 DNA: TGTGCCAGCAGCACCGGCGGGGGTCTGACCTATGGCTACACCTTC; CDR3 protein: CASSTGGGLTYGYTF
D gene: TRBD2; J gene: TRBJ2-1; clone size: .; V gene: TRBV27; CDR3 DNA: TGTGCCAGCAGTCCAACTAGCGGGGGGGCAATTGAGCAGTTCTTC; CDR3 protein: CASSPTSGGAIEQFF
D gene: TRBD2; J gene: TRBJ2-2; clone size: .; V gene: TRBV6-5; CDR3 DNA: TGTGCCAGCAGACTAGCGGGAGACACCGGGGAGCTGTTTTTT; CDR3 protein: CASRLAGDTGELFF
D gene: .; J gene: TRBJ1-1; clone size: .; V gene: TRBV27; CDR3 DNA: TGTGCCACCGCCTGGGGGCAGCACACTGAAGCTTTCTTT; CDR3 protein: CATAWGQHTEAFF
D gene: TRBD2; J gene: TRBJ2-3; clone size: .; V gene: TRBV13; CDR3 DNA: TGTGCCAGCAGCTCCCGGACTAGTTGGACTTTGTCAGATACGCAGTATTTT; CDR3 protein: CASSSRTSWTLSDTQYF
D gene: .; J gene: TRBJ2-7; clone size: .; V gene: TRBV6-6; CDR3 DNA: TGTGCCAGCAGTTACCCAGGAGGAGGATACGAGCAGTACTTC; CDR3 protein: CASSYPGGGYEQYF
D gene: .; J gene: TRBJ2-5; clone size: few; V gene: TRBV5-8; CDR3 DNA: TGTGCCAGCAGCTTAGGGGGGGGTGAAGAGACCCAGTACTTC; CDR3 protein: CASSLGGGEETQYF
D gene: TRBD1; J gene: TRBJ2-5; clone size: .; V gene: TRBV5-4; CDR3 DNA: TGTGCCAGCAGCGGACAGGGTCAAGAGACCCAGTACTTC; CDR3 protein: CASSGQGQETQYF
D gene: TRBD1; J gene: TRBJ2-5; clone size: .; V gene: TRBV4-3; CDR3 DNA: TGCGCCAGCAGCCAAGATTATTGGACAGGGGGAAGGACCCAGTACTTC; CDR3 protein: CASSQDYWTGGRTQYF
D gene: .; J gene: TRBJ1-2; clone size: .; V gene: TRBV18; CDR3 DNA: TGTGCCAGCTCACCCGAGGCCCGGGCAGGGAGGGGAGGCTACACCTTC; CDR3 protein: CASSPEARAGRGGYTF
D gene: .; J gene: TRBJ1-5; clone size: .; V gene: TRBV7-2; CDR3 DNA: TGTGCCAGCAGCCCACAGGTGATTAGCAATCAGCCCCAGCATTTT; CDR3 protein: CASSPQVISNQPQHF
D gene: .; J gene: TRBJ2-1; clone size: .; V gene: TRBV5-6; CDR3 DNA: TGTGCCAGCAGTCCTGAGGGCGCGCCATACAATGAGCAGTTCTTC; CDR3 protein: CASSPEGAPYNEQFF
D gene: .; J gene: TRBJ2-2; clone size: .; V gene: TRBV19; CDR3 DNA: TGTGCCCTGGAGGGATACACCGGGGAGCTGTTTTTT; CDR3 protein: CALEGYTGELFF
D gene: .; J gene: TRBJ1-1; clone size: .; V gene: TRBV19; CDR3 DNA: TGTGCCAGTAGGCCTAGCTGGGGGCAAGCTTTCTTT; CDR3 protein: CASRPSWGQAFF
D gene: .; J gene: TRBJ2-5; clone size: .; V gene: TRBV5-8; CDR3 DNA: TGTGCCAGCAGCTTCGGAGCCAACCAAGAGACCCAGTACTTC; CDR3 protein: CASSFGANQETQYF
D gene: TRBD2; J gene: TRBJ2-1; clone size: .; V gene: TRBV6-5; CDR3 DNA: TGTGCCAGCAGACGACTAGCGGGGTTTGATTGGCCGTTCTTC; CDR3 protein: CASRRLAGFDWPFF
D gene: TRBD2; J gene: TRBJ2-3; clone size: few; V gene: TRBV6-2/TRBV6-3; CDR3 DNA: TGTGCCAGCAGTTACGGGACTAGCGAGGTAGATACGCAGTATTTT; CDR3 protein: CASSYGTSEVDTQYF
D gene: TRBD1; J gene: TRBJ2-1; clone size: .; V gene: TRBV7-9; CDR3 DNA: TGTGCCAGCAGCTCCCGGGGTGGGACAGGGGGCAATGAGCAGTTCTTC; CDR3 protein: CASSSRGGTGGNEQFF
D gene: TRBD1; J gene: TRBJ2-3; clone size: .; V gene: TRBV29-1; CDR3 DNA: TGCAGCGTGACTCCCCGGGGACAGGGAACTAGCACAGATACGCAGTATTTT; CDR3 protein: CSVTPRGQGTSTDTQYF
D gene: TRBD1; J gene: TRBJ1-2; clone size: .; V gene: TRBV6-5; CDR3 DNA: TGTGCCAGCAATTCTCGTACAGGGGACTATGGCTACACCTTC; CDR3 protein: CASNSRTGDYGYTF
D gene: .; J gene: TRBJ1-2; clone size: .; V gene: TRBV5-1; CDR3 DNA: TGCGCCAGCAGCTTGGCGCAGGAGGATGGCTACACCTTC; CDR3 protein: CASSLAQEDGYTF
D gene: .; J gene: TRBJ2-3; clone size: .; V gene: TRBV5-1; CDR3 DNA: TGCGCCAGCAGCTCGGGATCACAGGGTTTCACAGATACGCAGTATTTT; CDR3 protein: CASSSGSQGFTDTQYF
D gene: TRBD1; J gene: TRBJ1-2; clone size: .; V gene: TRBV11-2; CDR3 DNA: TGTGCCAGCAGCTCCGCAGAGACAGGGGGGGTCTATGGCTACACCTTC; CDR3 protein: CASSSAETGGVYGYTF
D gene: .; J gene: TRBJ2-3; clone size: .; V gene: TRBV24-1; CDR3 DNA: TGTGCCACCAGTGACCCCGTCACAGATACGCAGTATTTT; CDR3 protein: CATSDPVTDTQYF
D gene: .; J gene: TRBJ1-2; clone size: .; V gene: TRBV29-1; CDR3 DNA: TGCAGCGTTGAAGGGCGGGGGGGCGGCTACACCTTC; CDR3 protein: CSVEGRGGGYTF
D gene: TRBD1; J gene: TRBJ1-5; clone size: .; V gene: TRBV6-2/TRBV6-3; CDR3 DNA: TGTGCCAGCAGTTACTCGACAGGGGAGAATAGCAATCAGCCCCAGCATTTT; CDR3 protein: CASSYSTGENSNQPQHF
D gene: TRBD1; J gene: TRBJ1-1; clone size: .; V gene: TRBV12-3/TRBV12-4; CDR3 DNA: TGTGCCAGCAGTCCAGACAGGGGTGAAGCTTTCTTT; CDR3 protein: CASSPDRGEAFF
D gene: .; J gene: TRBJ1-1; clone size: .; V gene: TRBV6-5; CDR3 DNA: TGTGCCAGCAGTTTTGGACACCTGAACACTGAAGCTTTCTTT; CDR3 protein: CASSFGHLNTEAFF
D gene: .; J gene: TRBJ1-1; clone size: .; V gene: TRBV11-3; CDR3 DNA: TGTGCCAGCAGCCAACGAGATTACTATGGACGGGAGGAAGCTTTCTTT; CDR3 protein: CASSQRDYYGREEAFF